The clone carrying this T cell receptor beta chain was seen a few times. Its antigen is not identified. V was shortened by 5 bases and J by 5 bases, with 16 bases between the two germline ends. Looked up from germline, CDR1 is SGHDN and CDR2 is FVKESK. The CDR3 length is 14 residues. The sample comes from a study of lymphopenia after photon versus proton radiotherapy. Study observations and caveats: Authors raise, but do not show, better survival with proton therapy. Post-nadir TCR diversity decline inversely tracked overall survival among those who died. Photon-treated patients lost naive T cells and TCR diversity; proton-treated stayed stable. After the lymphocyte nadir, photon-treated repertoires showed oligoclonal expansion, especially of CD8+ Temra cells.

Assay: immunoSEQ multiplex PCR; the TCRdb copy retains only in-frame clones and omits some. The table has approximately 58,000 clones, around four fifths seen once. The chain carries TRBV14 and TRBJ2-7; D gene unclear. The receptor was isolated from a man aged 50-59 years with gastric cancer. The sample in question was peripheral blood, obtained from a patient treated with photon-based radiotherapy. The chain's CDR3 is CASSTASHVHEQYF. CDR3 DNA: TGTGCCAGCAGCACTGCGTCCCACGTCCACGAGCAGTACTTC.